Following are 7 T cell receptor beta chains from one sample sequenced in a study of blood T cell repertoires in COVID-19. Libraries were prepared by immunoSEQ multiplex PCR; TCRdb keeps only in-frame clonotypes and omits some of them. Seen here are under 300,000 clones, approximately 88% observed once, and the top ten hold around 1.7%. Sample: PBMCs or T cells enriched from blood (not recorded which). These TCRs come from a woman aged 40 to 55 who had recovered from COVID-19.

This chain connects TRBV11-2 to TRBJ1-6, with D possibly being TRBD1 (5 bases). Germline V lookup: CDR1 SGHAT, CDR2 FQNNGV. This CDR3 is built from 15 residues. Trimming removed 5 bases from V and 5 bases from J, with 13 bases in between. The CDR3 sequence is CASSRLTVDNSPLHF. CDR3 coding DNA: TGTGCCAGCAGCAGACTGACAGTAGATAATTCACCCCTCCACTTT.

The genes are TRBV4-1 and TRBJ2-5; 8 nucleotides align to TRBD1. The CDR3 extends over 16 amino acids. Losses at the gene ends were 1 base for V and 2 bases for J; bases not matched to a gene: 6. Germline lookup yields CDR1 MGHRA and CDR2 YSYEKL. The CDR3 nucleotides read TGCGCCAGCAGCCAAGGCCGGACAGGGAGGCAAGAGACCCAGTACTTC. This translates into CASSQGRTGRQETQYF.

This clone appeared a single time. The chain employs TRBV2 and TRBJ1-3; D gene uncertain. The CDR3 is 13 residues long. Between the trimmed V and J ends, which lost 6 bases and 4 bases, there was a span of 10 bases. The germline V gene has CDR1 SNHLY and CDR2 FYNNEI. CDR3 region: CASRVQIGNTIYF. CDR3 bases: TGTGCCAGCAGGGTACAGATAGGAAACACCATATATTTT.

This clone has only one observation. The chain joins TRBV9 to TRBJ2-1, with 14 positions matching TRBD2. V shed 3 bases and J 12 bases; nucleotides not matched to a gene: 8. Germline V gives CDR1 SGDLS, CDR2 YYNGEE. The CDR3 contains 15 residues. CDR3 region: CASSAGTSGGTRQFF. CDR3 coding DNA: TGTGCCAGCAGCGCCGGGACTAGCGGGGGTACGCGGCAGTTCTTC.

The chain joins TRBV6-5 to TRBJ2-1, with 10 bases lining up with TRBD2. The germline CDR1 and CDR2 sequences are MNHEY and SVGAGI. This CDR3 has 16 residues. Losses at the gene ends were 1 base for V and 8 bases for J; bases not matched to a gene: 8. The CDR3 loop is CASSYYAQRGGHEQFF. CDR3 DNA: TGTGCCAGCAGTTACTACGCCCAGCGGGGGGGCCATGAGCAGTTCTTC.

The chain combines TRBV27 with TRBJ1-5; D is unclear. CDR1 is MNHEY, CDR2 SMNVEV, per germline (reference sequence). Trimming took 4 bases from V and 1 from J, leaving 11 bases between them. The CDR3 covers 15 residues. For the CDR3, the DNA is TGTGCCAGCAGTTCTGAGGGATTAAGCAATCAGCCCCAGCATTTT. It codes for CASSSEGLSNQPQHF.

This clone was seen just once. The chain carries TRBV4-2 and TRBJ2-1; TRBD2 aligns across 13 bases. Germline CDR1 reads LGHNA; CDR2 reads YNFKEQ. The CDR3 totals 16 residues. The junction had 5 bases not matched to a gene; V was cut back by 1 base and J by 8 bases. The CDR3 DNA reads TGTGCCAGCAGCCAAGGACTAGCGGGAGGTGTAGATGAGCAGTTCTTC. This codes for CASSQGLAGGVDEQFF.